This record concerns one TCR beta chain sequence. The sample originates from a study of identical twins. Germline V gene data show CDR1 as KGHSH and CDR2 as LQKENI. V lost 0 bases and J lost 6; bases outside the gene matches: 4. The CDR3 has 17 residues. Using its own MiXCR run on the 5' RACE reads, TCRdb lists one record per CDR3 protein. In the table there are about 530,000 distinct CDR3 sequences, approximately 14% of which are singletons. These sequences were also reported in another study, on yellow fever vaccine responses in identical twins.

The TCR sequence derives from a woman between 18 and 29 years old in good health. V and J are TRBV18 and TRBJ2-1, with 14 bases lining up with TRBD2. The sample consisted of CD4+ T cells sorted from blood. The CDR3 is CASSPPGLAGGGNEQFF. The CDR3 DNA reads TGTGCCAGCTCACCACCCGGACTAGCGGGGGGTGGCAATGAGCAGTTCTTC.